One TCR beta chain is described in this entry. Antigen unknown. CD45RA-negative memory and CD45RA+ naive subsets were split from the CD4+ cells. Profiled with immunoSEQ multiplex PCR; TCRdb holds only in-frame clones, not every one. This table holds 600,000 to 800,000 clones, roughly two thirds found once. The data were taken from a study of shared clonotypes between healthy human individuals. The study, taken as a whole, reports: Naive subsets generally had larger estimated richness than memory subsets.

The V gene's germline CDR1 is SEHNR and CDR2 FQNEAQ (reference sequence). The V end lost 5 bases, the J end lost 0 bases, and 20 bases lay between the germline ends. The CDR3 runs to 19 residues. V is TRBV7-9 and J is TRBJ2-6, with D possibly being TRBD1 (7 bases). This receptor was obtained from a woman aged 30 to 39 in good health. The sample comprised memory CD4+ T cells sorted from blood. Regarding subset: CD45RA-negative fraction. The CDR3 bases are TGTGCCAGCAGCCCCAGGGGGAGGACTCTGGGCTCTGGGGCCAACGTCCTGACTTTC. It codes for CASSPRGRTLGSGANVLTF.